This T cell receptor (beta chain) comes out of a study of blood T cell repertoires in COVID-19. Background on the study: The samples span acute and convalescent COVID-19 from the United States, Italy and Spain. In each case, the material was cDNA or gDNA derived from T cells, B-cell-depleted T cells, or PBMCs.

The authors' processing: From reference gene primer amplification, estimates of nucleated cell counts were derived. Libraries were prepared by immunoSEQ multiplex PCR; TCRdb keeps only in-frame clonotypes and omits some of them. V, J and clone size are taken as reported in that table, and D and trimming were inferred from the DNA itself. This sample yields roughly 100,000 clones, of which more than 85% are seen a single time; 6% to 6.5% belongs to the top ten. The V and J ends lost 3 bases and 12 bases, in that order; junction bases with no gene match: 1. This CDR3 contains 10 residues. Germline V gene data show CDR1 as SQVTM and CDR2 as ANQGSEA.

The sequence was collected from a human donor in a cohort sampled during active COVID-19. The sequenced sample consisted of peripheral blood. The chain joins TRBV29-1 to TRBJ1-1; TRBD1 agrees at 10 bases. The CDR3 DNA reads TGCAGCGTTGAGGACAGGGGGACTTTCTTT. Its protein is CSVEDRGTFF.